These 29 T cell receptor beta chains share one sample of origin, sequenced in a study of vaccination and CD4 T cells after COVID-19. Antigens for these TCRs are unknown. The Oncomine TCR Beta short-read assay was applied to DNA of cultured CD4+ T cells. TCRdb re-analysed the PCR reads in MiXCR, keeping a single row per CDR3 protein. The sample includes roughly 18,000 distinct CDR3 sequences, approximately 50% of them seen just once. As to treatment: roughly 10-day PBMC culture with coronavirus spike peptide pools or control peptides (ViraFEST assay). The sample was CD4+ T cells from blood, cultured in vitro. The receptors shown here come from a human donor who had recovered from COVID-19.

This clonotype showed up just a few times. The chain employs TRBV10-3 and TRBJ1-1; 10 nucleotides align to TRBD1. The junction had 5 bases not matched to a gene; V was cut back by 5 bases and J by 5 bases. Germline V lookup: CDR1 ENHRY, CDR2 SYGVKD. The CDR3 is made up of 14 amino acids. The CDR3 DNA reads TGTGCCATCAGTAGACAGGGGGCCGGAACTGAAGCTTTCTTT. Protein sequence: CAISRQGAGTEAFF.

The CDR3 spells CSAPGDLKETQYF. In DNA, the CDR3 is TGCAGTGCCCCCGGGGACCTCAAAGAGACCCAGTACTTC. The chain has TRBV20-1 and TRBJ2-5; D tentatively reads TRBD1 or TRBD2 (5 bases each). The CDR3 runs 13 residues. V was pared by 6 bases and J by 3 bases, with 14 bases between. The germline CDR1 and CDR2 sequences are DFQATT and SNEGSKA (reference sequence).

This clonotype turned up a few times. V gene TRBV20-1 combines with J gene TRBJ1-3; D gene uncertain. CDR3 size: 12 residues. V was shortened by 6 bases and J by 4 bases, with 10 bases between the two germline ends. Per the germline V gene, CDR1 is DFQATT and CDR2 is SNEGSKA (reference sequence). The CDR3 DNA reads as TGCAGTGCCGCCACGGGGGGAAACACCATATATTTT. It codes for CSAATGGNTIYF.

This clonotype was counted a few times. DNA of the CDR3: TGTGCCAGCAGTTACTCCCATTGGGATCAGCCCCAGCATTTT. Protein product: CASSYSHWDQPQHF. The chain carries TRBV6-5 and TRBJ1-5; no clear D. The CDR3 is 14 amino acids. Germline-derived CDR1 and CDR2 are MNHEY and SVGAGI. V was clipped by 0 bases and J by 5 bases, with 8 bases between them.

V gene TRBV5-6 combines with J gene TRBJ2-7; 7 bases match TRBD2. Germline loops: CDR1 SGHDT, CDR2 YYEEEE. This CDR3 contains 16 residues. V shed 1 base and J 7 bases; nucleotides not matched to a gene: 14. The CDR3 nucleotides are TGTGCCAGCAGCTTGCTCGCGGGAGTAAGTGTCGGTGAGCAGTACTTC. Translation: CASSLLAGVSVGEQYF. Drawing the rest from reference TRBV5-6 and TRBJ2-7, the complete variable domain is DAGVTQSPTHLIKTRGQQVTLRCSPKSGHDTVSWYQQALGQGPQFIFQYYEEEERQRGNFPDRFSGHQFPNYSSELNVNALLLGDSALYLCASSLLAGVSVGEQYFGPGTRLTVT.

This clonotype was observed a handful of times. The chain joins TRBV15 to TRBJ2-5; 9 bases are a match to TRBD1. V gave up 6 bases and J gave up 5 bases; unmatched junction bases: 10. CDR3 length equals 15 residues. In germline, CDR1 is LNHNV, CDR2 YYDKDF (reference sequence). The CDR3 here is CATSPRTGEGETQYF. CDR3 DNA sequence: TGTGCCACCAGTCCTCGGACAGGGGAAGGGGAGACCCAGTACTTC.

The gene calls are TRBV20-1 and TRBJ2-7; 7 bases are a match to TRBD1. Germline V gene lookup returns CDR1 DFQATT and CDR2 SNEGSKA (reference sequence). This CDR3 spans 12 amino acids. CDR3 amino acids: CSYDRDNHEQYF. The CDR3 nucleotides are TGCAGCTACGACAGGGATAACCACGAGCAGTACTTC.

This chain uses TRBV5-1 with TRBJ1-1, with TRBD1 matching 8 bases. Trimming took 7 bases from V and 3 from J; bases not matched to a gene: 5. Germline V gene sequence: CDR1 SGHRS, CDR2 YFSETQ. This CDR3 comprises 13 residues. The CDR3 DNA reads TGCGCCAGCGTGACAGGGGTCGACACTGAAGCTTTCTTT. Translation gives CASVTGVDTEAFF.

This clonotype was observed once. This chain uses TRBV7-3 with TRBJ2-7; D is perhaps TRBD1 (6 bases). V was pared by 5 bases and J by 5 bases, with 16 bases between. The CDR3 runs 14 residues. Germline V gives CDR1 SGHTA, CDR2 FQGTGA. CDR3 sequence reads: CASSASGTGNEQYF. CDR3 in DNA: TGTGCCAGCAGCGCGTCTGGAACAGGGAACGAGCAGTACTTC.

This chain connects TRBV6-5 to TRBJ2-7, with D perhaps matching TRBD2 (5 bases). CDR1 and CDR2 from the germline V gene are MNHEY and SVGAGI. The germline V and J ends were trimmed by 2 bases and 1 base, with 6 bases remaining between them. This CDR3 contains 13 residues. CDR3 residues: CASSYGGSYEQYF. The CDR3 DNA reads TGTGCCAGCAGTTACGGCGGGTCCTACGAGCAGTACTTC.

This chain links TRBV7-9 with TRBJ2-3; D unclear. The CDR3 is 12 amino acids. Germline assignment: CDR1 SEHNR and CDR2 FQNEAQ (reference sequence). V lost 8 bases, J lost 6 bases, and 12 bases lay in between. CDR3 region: CASEPLWDTQYF. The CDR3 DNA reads TGTGCCAGCGAACCCCTATGGGATACGCAGTATTTT.

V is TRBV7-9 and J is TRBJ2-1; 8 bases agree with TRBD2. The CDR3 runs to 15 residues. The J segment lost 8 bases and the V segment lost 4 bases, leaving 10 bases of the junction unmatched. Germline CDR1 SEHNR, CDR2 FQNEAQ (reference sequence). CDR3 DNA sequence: TGTGCCAGCAGCTCGGGAGGGGGGGCAGGCGATGAGCAGTTCTTC. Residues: CASSSGGGAGDEQFF.

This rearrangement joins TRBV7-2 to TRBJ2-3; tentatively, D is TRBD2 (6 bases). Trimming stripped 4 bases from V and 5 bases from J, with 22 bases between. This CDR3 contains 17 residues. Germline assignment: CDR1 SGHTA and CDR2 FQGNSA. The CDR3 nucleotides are TGTGCCAGCAGCTCCCACGGAGCGGGCTTATCGGGAGATACGCAGTATTTT. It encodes CASSSHGAGLSGDTQYF.

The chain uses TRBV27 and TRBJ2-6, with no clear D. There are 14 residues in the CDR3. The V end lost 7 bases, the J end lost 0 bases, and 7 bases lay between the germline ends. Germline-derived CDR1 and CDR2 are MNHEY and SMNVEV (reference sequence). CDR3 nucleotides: TGTGCCAGCACCGCAAGCTCTGGGGCCAACGTCCTGACTTTC. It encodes CASTASSGANVLTF. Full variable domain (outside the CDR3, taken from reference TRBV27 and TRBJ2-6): EAQVTQNPRYLITVTGKKLTVTCSQNMNHEYMSWYRQDPGLGLRQIYYSMNVEVTDKGDVPEGYKVSRKEKRNFPLILESPSPNQTSLYFCASTASSGANVLTFGAGSRLTVL.

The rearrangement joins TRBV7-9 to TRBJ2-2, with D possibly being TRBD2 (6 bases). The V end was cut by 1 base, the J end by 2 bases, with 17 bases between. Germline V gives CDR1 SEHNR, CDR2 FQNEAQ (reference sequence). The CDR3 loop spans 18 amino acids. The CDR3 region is CASSLGGAVAANTGELFF. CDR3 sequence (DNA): TGTGCCAGCAGCTTAGGCGGGGCGGTGGCAGCCAACACCGGGGAGCTGTTTTTT.

CDR3 sequence (DNA): TGCAGTGCTAGAGCGACTAGCGGGAATTTGGATGAGCAGTTCTTC. Its translation is CSARATSGNLDEQFF. This chain uses TRBV20-1 with TRBJ2-1; 11 bases are shared with TRBD2. The J segment lost 8 bases and the V segment lost 1 base, leaving 7 bases of the junction unmatched. The CDR3 loop spans 15 amino acids. Germline V gene lookup returns CDR1 DFQATT and CDR2 SNEGSKA (reference sequence).

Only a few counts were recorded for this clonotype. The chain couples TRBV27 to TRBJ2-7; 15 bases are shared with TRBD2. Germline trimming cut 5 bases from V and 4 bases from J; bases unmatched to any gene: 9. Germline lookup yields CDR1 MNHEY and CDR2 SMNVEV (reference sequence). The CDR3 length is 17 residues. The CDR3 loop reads CASSPRGLAGGWYEQYF. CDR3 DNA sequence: TGTGCCAGCAGTCCCAGAGGACTAGCGGGGGGGTGGTACGAGCAGTACTTC.

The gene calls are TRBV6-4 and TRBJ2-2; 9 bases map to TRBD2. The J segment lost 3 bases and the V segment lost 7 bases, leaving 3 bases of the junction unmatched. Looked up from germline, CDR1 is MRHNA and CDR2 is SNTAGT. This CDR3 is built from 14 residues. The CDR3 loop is CASKREVHTGELFF. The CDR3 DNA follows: TGTGCCAGCAAGCGGGAGGTACACACCGGGGAGCTGTTTTTT.

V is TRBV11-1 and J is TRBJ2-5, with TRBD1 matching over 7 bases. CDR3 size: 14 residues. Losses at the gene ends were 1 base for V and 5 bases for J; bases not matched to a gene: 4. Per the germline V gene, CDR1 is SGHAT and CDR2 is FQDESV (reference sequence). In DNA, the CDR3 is TGTGCCAGCAGCTTAGGACAGGGAGAGGAGACCCAGTACTTC. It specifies CASSLGQGEETQYF.

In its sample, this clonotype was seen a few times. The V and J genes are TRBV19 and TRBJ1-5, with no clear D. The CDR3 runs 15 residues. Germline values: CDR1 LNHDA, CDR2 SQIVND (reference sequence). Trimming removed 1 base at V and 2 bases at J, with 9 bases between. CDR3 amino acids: CASSIVRRGNQPQHF. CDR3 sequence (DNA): TGTGCCAGTAGTATAGTACGGCGGGGCAATCAGCCCCAGCATTTT.

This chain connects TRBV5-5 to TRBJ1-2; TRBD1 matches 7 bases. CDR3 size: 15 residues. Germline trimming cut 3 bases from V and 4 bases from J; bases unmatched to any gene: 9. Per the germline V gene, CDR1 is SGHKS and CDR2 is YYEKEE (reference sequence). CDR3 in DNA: TGTGCCAGCAGCTCTCCACAGGGGATGCCCTATGGCTACACCTTC. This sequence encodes CASSSPQGMPYGYTF.

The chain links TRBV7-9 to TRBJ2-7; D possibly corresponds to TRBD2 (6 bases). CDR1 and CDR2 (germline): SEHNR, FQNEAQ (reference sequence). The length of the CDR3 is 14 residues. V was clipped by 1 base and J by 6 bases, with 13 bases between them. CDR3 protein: CASSLGLVGPEQYF. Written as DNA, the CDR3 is TGTGCCAGCAGCTTAGGACTAGTGGGGCCCGAGCAGTACTTC.

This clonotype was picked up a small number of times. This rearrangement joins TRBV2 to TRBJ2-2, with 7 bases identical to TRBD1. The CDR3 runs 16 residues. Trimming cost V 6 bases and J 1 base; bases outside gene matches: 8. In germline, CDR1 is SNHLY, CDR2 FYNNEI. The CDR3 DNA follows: TGTGCCAGCAGGCCACCGGACAGGAGGAACACCGGGGAGCTGTTTTTT. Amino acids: CASRPPDRRNTGELFF.

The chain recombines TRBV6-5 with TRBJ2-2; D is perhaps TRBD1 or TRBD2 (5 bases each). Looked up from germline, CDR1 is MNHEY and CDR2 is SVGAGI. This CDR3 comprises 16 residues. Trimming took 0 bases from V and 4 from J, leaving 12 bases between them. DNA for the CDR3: TGTGCCAGCAGTTACTCGACCGGGGCGCGCACCGGGGAGCTGTTTTTT. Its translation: CASSYSTGARTGELFF.

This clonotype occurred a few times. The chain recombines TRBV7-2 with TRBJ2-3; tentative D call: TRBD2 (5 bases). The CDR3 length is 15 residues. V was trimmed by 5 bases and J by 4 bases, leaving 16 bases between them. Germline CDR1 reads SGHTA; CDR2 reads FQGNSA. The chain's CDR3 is CASSVRRAGADTQYF. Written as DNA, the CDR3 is TGTGCCAGCAGCGTTAGGCGGGCCGGCGCAGATACGCAGTATTTT.

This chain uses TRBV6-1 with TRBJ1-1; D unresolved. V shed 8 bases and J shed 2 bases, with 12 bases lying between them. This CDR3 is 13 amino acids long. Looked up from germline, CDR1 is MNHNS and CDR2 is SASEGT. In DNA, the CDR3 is TGTGCCAGCGCCCCAGATGTAAACACTGAAGCTTTCTTT. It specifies CASAPDVNTEAFF.

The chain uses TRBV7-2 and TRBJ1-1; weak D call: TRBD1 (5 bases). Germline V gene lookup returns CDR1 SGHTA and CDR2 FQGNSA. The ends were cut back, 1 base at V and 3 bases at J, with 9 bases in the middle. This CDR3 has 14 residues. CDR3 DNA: TGTGCCAGCAGCTTAGAGGGGACGGACACTGAAGCTTTCTTT. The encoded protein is CASSLEGTDTEAFF. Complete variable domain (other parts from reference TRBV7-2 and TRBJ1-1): GAGVSQSPSNKVTEKGKDVELRCDPISGHTALYWYRQSLGQGLEFLIYFQGNSAPDKSGLPSDRFSAERTGGSVSTLTIQRTQQEDSAVYLCASSLEGTDTEAFFGQGTRLTVV.

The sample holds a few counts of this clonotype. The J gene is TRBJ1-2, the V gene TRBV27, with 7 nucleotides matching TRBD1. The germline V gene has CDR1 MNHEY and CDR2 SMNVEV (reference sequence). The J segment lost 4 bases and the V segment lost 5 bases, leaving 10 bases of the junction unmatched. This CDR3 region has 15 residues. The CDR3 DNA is TGTGCCAGCAGTGTCGCCCCCAGGGGGATCTATGGCTACACCTTC. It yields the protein CASSVAPRGIYGYTF.

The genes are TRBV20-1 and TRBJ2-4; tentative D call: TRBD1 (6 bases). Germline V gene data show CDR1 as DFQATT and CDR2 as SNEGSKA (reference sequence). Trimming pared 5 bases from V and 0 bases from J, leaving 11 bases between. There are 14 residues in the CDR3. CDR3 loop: CSAARTEAKNIQYF. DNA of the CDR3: TGCAGTGCTGCCCGGACAGAAGCCAAAAACATTCAGTACTTC.